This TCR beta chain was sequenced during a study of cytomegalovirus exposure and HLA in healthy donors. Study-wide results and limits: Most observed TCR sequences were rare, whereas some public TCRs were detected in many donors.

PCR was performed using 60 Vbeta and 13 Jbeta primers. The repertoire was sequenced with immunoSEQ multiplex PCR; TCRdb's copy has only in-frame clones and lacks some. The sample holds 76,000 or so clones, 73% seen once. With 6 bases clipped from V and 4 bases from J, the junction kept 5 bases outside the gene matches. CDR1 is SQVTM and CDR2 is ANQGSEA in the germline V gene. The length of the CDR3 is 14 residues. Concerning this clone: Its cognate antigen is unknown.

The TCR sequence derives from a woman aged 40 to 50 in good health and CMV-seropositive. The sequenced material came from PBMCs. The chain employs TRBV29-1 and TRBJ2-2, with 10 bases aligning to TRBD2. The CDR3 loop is CSVVGLASTGELFF. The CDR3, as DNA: TGCAGCGTCGTGGGACTAGCGAGCACCGGGGAGCTGTTTTTT.